These 13 T cell receptor beta chains were sequenced from one sample in a study of regulatory T cells in long-lasting Graves disease. Time point given: persistent/refractory GD, antithyroid drugs over 5 years with positive TRAb. PBMC RNA was the source of the TCR library. Sequencing libraries for TCR beta were prepared with iRepertoire HTBI primers and Arm-PCR of CDR3 regions. TCRdb independently ran MiXCR on the multiplex PCR reads; one entry per CDR3 protein. The profile shows a few hundred thousand distinct CDR3 sequences, around a fifth of them singletons. The material sequenced was peripheral blood mononuclear cells (PBMCs), taken when the disease was refractory, from a patient treated with antithyroid drugs. All receptors derive from a female donor with Graves disease.

In its sample, this clonotype was seen a few times. The rearrangement uses TRBV20-1 and TRBJ2-5; D is ambiguous. CDR3 length: 16 residues. V dropped 0 bases and J dropped 4 bases, with 18 bases sitting between them. The V gene's germline CDR1 is DFQATT and CDR2 SNEGSKA (reference sequence). The CDR3 region has the DNA TGCAGTGCTAGAGATCCCCCCTTGCGAGTCGGAGAGACCCAGTACTTC. It yields the protein CSARDPPLRVGETQYF.

A remark on this clonotype: A much larger clonotype is one base distant, so this may be a read error. CDR3 amino acids: CASTTPRTGAATGELFF. CDR3 bases: TGTGCCAGCACTACCCCCAGGACAGGGGCCGCCACCGGGGAGCTGTTTTTT. The chain links TRBV28 to TRBJ2-2, with TRBD1 matching 9 bases. Germline CDR1 is MDHEN and CDR2 is SYDVKM. The J segment lost 4 bases and the V segment lost 7 bases, leaving 13 bases of the junction unmatched. The CDR3 totals 17 residues.

The rearrangement uses TRBV20-1 and TRBJ2-6; a possible D gene is TRBD2 (6 bases). The CDR3 consists of 15 residues. The germline V and J ends were trimmed by 3 bases and 1 base, with 10 bases remaining between them. Germline CDR1 reads DFQATT; CDR2 reads SNEGSKA (reference sequence). The chain's CDR3 is CSASPRGSGANVLTF. The CDR3 nucleotides are TGCAGTGCTAGCCCCCGGGGGTCTGGGGCCAACGTCCTGACTTTC.

As for this clonotype: An end of the junction does not agree with germline; a read error may underlie this. V is TRBV3-1 and J is TRBJ2-7; D call uncertain. The length of the CDR3 is 12 residues. Looked up from germline, CDR1 is LGHDT and CDR2 is YNNKEL (reference sequence). For the CDR3, the DNA is TGTGCCAACAGCCATGTTTCCTACGAGCAGTACTTC. Its protein is CANSHVSYEQYF.

This clonotype was detected a few times. This chain connects TRBV5-5 to TRBJ2-7, with TRBD2 identical over 12 bases. After removal of 4 bases from V and 4 bases from J, the junction contained 6 bases not matched to a gene. This CDR3 has 15 amino acids. Germline V gives CDR1 SGHKS, CDR2 YYEKEE (reference sequence). The CDR3 is CASSQWTSGVYEQYF. For the CDR3, the DNA is TGTGCCAGCAGCCAGTGGACTAGCGGGGTGTACGAGCAGTACTTC.

This clonotype was detected a few times. CDR3: CASSQDGGVAGNSYEQYF. In DNA, the CDR3 is TGCGCCAGCAGCCAAGACGGCGGGGTAGCGGGAAACTCCTACGAGCAGTACTTC. This chain joins TRBV4-1 and TRBJ2-7, with TRBD2 matching over 8 bases. The J segment lost 0 bases and the V segment lost 0 bases, leaving 10 bases of the junction unmatched. The CDR3 contains 18 residues. Germline lookup yields CDR1 MGHRA and CDR2 YSYEKL.

This clonotype appeared many times. This chain joins TRBV2 and TRBJ2-4, with 9 bases identical to TRBD1. CDR3 size: 13 residues. Trimming cost V 7 bases and J 7 bases; bases outside gene matches: 5. Per the germline V gene, CDR1 is SNHLY and CDR2 is FYNNEI. The CDR3: CASMDRGGNIQYF. The CDR3, as DNA: TGTGCCAGCATGGACAGGGGAGGGAACATTCAGTACTTC. Filled out from reference TRBV2 and TRBJ2-4, the complete variable domain reads EPEVTQTPSHQVTQMGQEVILRCVPISNHLYFYWYRQILGQKVEFLVSFYNNEISEKSEIFDDQFSVERPDGSNFTLKIRSTKLEDSAMYFCASMDRGGNIQYFGAGTRLSVL.

The V call is TRBV12-3 or TRBV12-4, the J call TRBJ2-1; perhaps TRBD1 as D (6 bases). Trimming removed 3 bases from V and 0 bases from J, with 24 bases in between. The CDR3 sequence is 20 residues long. For the CDR3, the DNA is TGTGCCAGCAGTTTCCCCTCAACCGGGACAACGACCCGCTCCTACAATGAGCAGTTCTTC. Translation: CASSFPSTGTTTRSYNEQFF.

The chain uses TRBV7-9 and TRBJ2-7; no clear D. Germline V gene data show CDR1 as SEHNR and CDR2 as FQNEAQ (reference sequence). Trimming left V 5 bases short and J 0 bases short, with 20 bases between. The CDR3 runs to 17 residues. For the CDR3, the DNA is TGTGCCAGCAGCCGAATCCGTGATTACCCGCCCTCCTACGAGCAGTACTTC. Translating it yields CASSRIRDYPPSYEQYF. The full variable domain, its missing parts supplied by reference TRBV7-9 and TRBJ2-7, is DTGVSQNPRHKITKRGQNVTFRCDPISEHNRLYWYRQTLGQGPEFLTYFQNEAQLEKSRLLSDRFSAERPKGSFSTLEIQRTEQGDSAMYLCASSRIRDYPPSYEQYFGPGTRLTVT.

This clonotype was observed a few times. The genes are TRBV11-2 and TRBJ2-7, with 7 bases lining up with TRBD1. CDR1 SGHAT and CDR2 FQNNGV come from the germline V gene. There are 14 residues in the CDR3. After removal of 5 bases from V and 1 base from J, the junction contained 5 bases not matched to a gene. The CDR3 coding sequence is TGTGCCAGCAGCGTCGTACAGGGGTCCTACGAGCAGTACTTC. Amino acids: CASSVVQGSYEQYF.

This clonotype was seen at least ten times. This chain joins TRBV28 and TRBJ2-7; 8 bases line up with TRBD1. Trimming took 6 bases from V and 0 from J; bases not matched to a gene: 7. CDR3 size: 15 residues. Germline V gene data show CDR1 as MDHEN and CDR2 as SYDVKM. The CDR3 sequence: CASSLVTGGSYEQYF. CDR3 DNA: TGTGCCAGCAGCCTCGTCACAGGGGGCTCCTACGAGCAGTACTTC.

In its sample, this clonotype was seen a few times. This chain joins TRBV19 and TRBJ1-3, with 10 bases identical to TRBD1. With V trimmed by 6 bases and J by 7 bases, 12 bases remained unmatched. This CDR3 region has 16 residues. Germline V CDR1 and CDR2: LNHDA, SQIVND (reference sequence). CDR3 DNA sequence: TGTGCCAGTAGCTTCTCTTCGGGGACAGGGGTGAACACCATATATTTT. Protein sequence: CASSFSSGTGVNTIYF.

The chain carries TRBV28 and TRBJ1-5; a weak D match, TRBD1 (6 bases). Trimming took off 2 bases at V and 0 bases at J, with 23 bases between the two ends. The germline V gene has CDR1 MDHEN and CDR2 SYDVKM. This CDR3 is built from 20 residues. CDR3 nucleotides: TGTGCCAGCAGTTTAATTACAGGGCTCCAACTAAGTTATAGCAATCAGCCCCAGCATTTT. It is translated as CASSLITGLQLSYSNQPQHF.